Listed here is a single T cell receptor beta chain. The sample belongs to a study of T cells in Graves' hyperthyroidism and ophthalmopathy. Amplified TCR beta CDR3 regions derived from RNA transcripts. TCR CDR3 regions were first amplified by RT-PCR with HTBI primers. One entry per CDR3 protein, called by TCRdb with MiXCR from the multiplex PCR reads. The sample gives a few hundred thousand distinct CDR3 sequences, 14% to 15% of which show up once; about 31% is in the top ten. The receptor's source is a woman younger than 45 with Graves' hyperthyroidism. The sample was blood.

The CDR3 loop reads CASSLGGIGNEKLFF. The CDR3 DNA reads TGTGCCAGCAGCTTAGGGGGGATCGGGAATGAAAAACTGTTTTTT. The rearrangement uses TRBV7-9 and TRBJ1-4; weak D call: TRBD1 (5 bases). The CDR3 is 15 residues long. V lost 1 base and J 5 bases, leaving 11 bases between the germline ends. Germline-derived CDR1 and CDR2 are SEHNR and FQNEAQ (reference sequence).